Presented here are 10 T cell receptor beta chains from one specimen sequenced in a study of cytomegalovirus exposure and HLA in healthy donors. The PCR had 60 Vbeta and 13 Jbeta primers. Sequencing was performed with immunoSEQ multiplex PCR; in TCRdb, only in-frame clones are kept and a portion is missing. Seen here are about 120,000 clones, roughly four fifths observed once, and the top ten hold roughly 3.5%. Sequenced sample: PBMCs. Receptors were obtained from a young woman in good health and CMV-seropositive.

This clone has just a few counts. This chain joins TRBV7-2 and TRBJ2-6; 8 bases align to TRBD2. Germline V gene data show CDR1 as SGHTA and CDR2 as FQGNSA. With V trimmed by 2 bases and J by 0 bases, 6 bases remained unmatched. The CDR3 contains 18 residues. CDR3 DNA sequence: TGTGCCAGCAGCTTACCGGCGGGGGGCAACTCTGGGGCCAACGTCCTGACTTTC. Translated, it gives CASSLPAGGNSGANVLTF.

The chain combines TRBV28 with TRBJ2-7; no clear D. The CDR3 totals 11 residues. V lost 1 base and J 7 bases, leaving 5 bases between the germline ends. Per germline, CDR1 MDHEN and CDR2 SYDVKM. In DNA, the CDR3 is TGTGCCAGCAGTTTATTGTCGGAGCAGTACTTC. It specifies CASSLLSEQYF.

The rearrangement joins TRBV5-5 to TRBJ2-7; 9 bases map to TRBD1. Germline V gene sequence: CDR1 SGHKS, CDR2 YYEKEE (reference sequence). This CDR3 has 13 amino acids. The trim removed 4 bases at V and 5 bases at J, leaving 4 bases unmatched. The CDR3 protein is CASSRRQGDEQYF. In DNA, the CDR3 is TGTGCCAGCAGCCGACGACAGGGGGACGAGCAGTACTTC.

As regards this clone: One end of the junction does not line up with germline, which may come from a read error. The V gene is TRBV4-3, the J gene TRBJ2-3, with D maybe TRBD2 (5 bases). Germline loops: CDR1 LGHNA, CDR2 YSLEER. The CDR3 has 15 residues. The CDR3 region has the DNA TGCGCCAGCAGCGCGAAAAGACCTAGCACAGATACACAGTATTTT. Residues: CASSAKRPSTDTQYF.

Here the CDR3 reads CASSSYTSRETGELFF. The CDR3 coding sequence is TGTGCCAGCAGCTCATACACGAGTCGGGAGACCGGGGAGCTGTTTTTT. This chain links TRBV7-8 with TRBJ2-2; D may be TRBD2 (6 bases). Germline V gene sequence: CDR1 SGHVS, CDR2 FQNEAQ. This CDR3 has 16 residues. The V gene lost 4 bases and the J gene lost 5 bases, with 17 bases spanning the gap. Drawing the rest from reference TRBV7-8 and TRBJ2-2, the complete variable domain is GAGVSQSPRYKVAKRGQDVALRCDPISGHVSLFWYQQALGQGPEFLTYFQNEAQLDKSGLPSDRFFAERPEGSVSTLKIQRTQQEDSAVYLCASSSYTSRETGELFFGEGSRLTVL.

This chain joins TRBV18 and TRBJ2-3; no reliable D call. The V gene lost 2 bases and the J gene lost 4 bases, with 10 bases spanning the gap. The CDR3 consists of 14 residues. Germline assignment: CDR1 KGHSH and CDR2 LQKENI. The CDR3 coding sequence is TGTGCCAGCTCACCAAGTTTAGTTTCAGATACGCAGTATTTT. As protein: CASSPSLVSDTQYF. The variable domain in full, with the rest retrieved from reference TRBV18 and TRBJ2-3, is NAGVMQNPRHLVRRRGQEARLRCSPMKGHSHVYWYRQLPEEGLKFMVYLQKENIIDESGMPKERFSAEFPKEGPSILRIQQVVRGDSAAYFCASSPSLVSDTQYFGPGTRLTVL.

The genes are TRBV7-9 and TRBJ2-7; a weak D match, TRBD2 (7 bases). Trimming shortened V by 8 bases and J by 6 bases, and 20 bases separated the two germline ends. The V gene's germline CDR1 is SEHNR and CDR2 FQNEAQ (reference sequence). The CDR3 has 14 amino acids. The CDR3 sequence is CASSNYRGAREQYF. The CDR3 region has the DNA TGTGCCAGCTCCAACTACCGGGGGGCTCGCGAGCAGTACTTC.

This clone was recorded a few times. The chain uses TRBV4-2 and TRBJ2-5; TRBD2 agrees at 16 bases. Germline CDR1 and CDR2: LGHNA and YNFKEQ. This CDR3 region has 16 residues. Trimming cost V 3 bases and J 4 bases; bases outside gene matches: 2. The CDR3 is CASSHGTSGGAETQYF. CDR3 bases: TGTGCCAGCAGCCATGGGACTAGCGGGGGGGCAGAGACCCAGTACTTC.

This clone occurred a few times. The V and J genes are TRBV5-1 and TRBJ2-3; D is unclear. Germline CDR1 is SGHRS and CDR2 is YFSETQ. V shed 4 bases and J shed 2 bases, with 11 bases lying between them. The CDR3 length is 14 residues. The CDR3 protein is CASSPRLNTDTQYF. For the CDR3, the DNA is TGCGCCAGCAGCCCCCGTTTAAACACAGATACGCAGTATTTT.

The chain recombines TRBV6-6 with TRBJ1-2, with 7 positions matching TRBD1. The CDR3 is 14 residues long. After removal of 5 bases from V and 2 bases from J, the junction contained 5 bases not matched to a gene. Looked up from germline, CDR1 is MNHNY and CDR2 is SVGAGI (reference sequence). The DNA of the CDR3 is TGTGCCAGCAGTAGGGACAGCGGGAACTATGGCTACACCTTC. This encodes CASSRDSGNYGYTF.